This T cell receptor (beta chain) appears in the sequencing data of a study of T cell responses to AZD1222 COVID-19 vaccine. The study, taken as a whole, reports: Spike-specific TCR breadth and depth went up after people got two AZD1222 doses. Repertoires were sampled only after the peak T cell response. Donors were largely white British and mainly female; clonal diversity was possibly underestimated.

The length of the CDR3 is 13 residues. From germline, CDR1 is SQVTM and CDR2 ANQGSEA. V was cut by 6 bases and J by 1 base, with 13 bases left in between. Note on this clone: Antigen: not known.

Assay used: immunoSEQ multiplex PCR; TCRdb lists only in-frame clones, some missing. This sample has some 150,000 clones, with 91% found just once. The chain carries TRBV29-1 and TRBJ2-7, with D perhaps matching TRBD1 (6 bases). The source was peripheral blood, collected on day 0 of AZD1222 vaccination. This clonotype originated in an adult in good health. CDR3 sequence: CSVRGTKSYEQYF. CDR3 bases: TGCAGCGTGAGGGGGACAAAATCCTACGAGCAGTACTTC.